The clone carrying this T cell receptor beta chain was counted at least ten times. The antigen is unknown. These data belong to a study of T cells in Graves' hyperthyroidism and ophthalmopathy. Whole-study findings and limits: Within blood appeared most thyroid clonotypes that had expanded above 0.001. From stable hyperthyroidism, ophthalmopathy was separated by a 13 V-J model.

RNA transcripts served as the template for amplifying TCR beta CDR3 regions. The HTBI primer set was used in a first-round RT-PCR of the TCR CDR3. TCRdb passed the multiplex PCR reads through MiXCR, listing each CDR3 protein once. Here the sample spans 300,000 to 500,000 distinct CDR3 sequences, about 14% being singletons. Uncontrolled infection, other autoimmune disease, pregnancy or lactation excluded patients. Diagnostic assessment was based on clinical symptoms, serum thyroxine and TRAb, thyroid ultrasound and orbital computed tomography. Germline-derived CDR1 and CDR2 are SEHNR and FQNEAQ (reference sequence). V lost 5 bases and J 3 bases, leaving 10 bases between the germline ends. The CDR3 is 13 amino acids.

What was sequenced was blood. This sequence joins TRBV7-9 and TRBJ2-5, with D possibly being TRBD1 or TRBD2 (5 bases each). The origin of this receptor is a man aged 50 or older with Graves' ophthalmopathy. CDR3 DNA: TGTGCCAGCAGCAAAGGGACGGAAGAGACCCAGTACTTC. It is translated as CASSKGTEETQYF.